Sequencing of this T cell receptor (beta chain) was carried out in a study of T cells in women clearing cervical HPV infection. Study details: Only a few women had HLA typing results available.

This table comes from immunoSEQ multiplex PCR, and its TCRdb copy is limited to in-frame clones, with some not included. This sample contains more than 20,000 clones. Details on this clone: Its antigen remains unidentified. Germline and junction disagree at one end, which may indicate a read error. The read terminates 3 residues ahead of where the CDR3 ends, so the germline J gene completes it. Other DNA sequences in this specimen translate into the identical CDR3.

Notes on the study in general: T-cell numbers per sample were unknown and may explain richness differences.

This CDR3 is built from 15 residues. The germline CDR1 and CDR2 sequences are ENHRY and SYGVKD. The receptor comes from a woman aged 18-69 years with a cervical HPV16 infection that either progressed to CIN3+ or cleared (not recorded which). The chain recombines TRBV10-3 with TRBJ1-3; 10 nucleotides match TRBD1. Source material: blood buffy coat. This CDR3 is CAIRRDRGAGNTIYF. Incomplete CDR3 DNA: TGTGCCATCAGACGGGACAGGGGAGCTGGAAACACA.